This T cell receptor (beta chain) was retrieved from a study of T cell responses to AZD1222 COVID-19 vaccine. General study points: Following two doses of AZD1222, Spike-specific TCR breadth and depth rose.

Sequencing was performed with immunoSEQ multiplex PCR; in TCRdb, only in-frame clones are kept and a portion is missing. In the table there are about 140,000 clones, 80% to 95% of which are singletons. This clone is a singleton in its sample. Its cognate antigen is unknown. The receptor's source is an adult who received the AZD1222 COVID-19 vaccine. The material was peripheral blood, obtained 28 days after the second AZD1222 dose.

CDR3 amino acids: CASTAGGGYTF. Here the CDR3 DNA reads TGTGCCAGCACGGCAGGGGGCGGCTACACCTTC. The V gene is TRBV2, the J gene TRBJ1-2, with TRBD1 matching 8 bases. V shed 7 bases, J shed 8 bases, and the junction held 3 bases outside the gene matches. The germline V gene has CDR1 SNHLY and CDR2 FYNNEI. The CDR3 contains 11 residues.